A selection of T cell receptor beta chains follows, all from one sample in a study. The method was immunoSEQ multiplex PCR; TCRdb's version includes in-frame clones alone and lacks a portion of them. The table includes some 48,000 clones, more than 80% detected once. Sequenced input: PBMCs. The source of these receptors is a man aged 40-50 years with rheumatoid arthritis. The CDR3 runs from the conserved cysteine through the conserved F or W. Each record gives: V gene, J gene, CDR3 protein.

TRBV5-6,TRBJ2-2,CASSTGERGRAGELFF
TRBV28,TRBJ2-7,CASTLGPRGGTYEQYF
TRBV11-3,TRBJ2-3,CASSLGIGDTQYF
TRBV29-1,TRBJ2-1,CSAPSDSNNEQFF
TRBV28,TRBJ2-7,CASSSRQGALLSYEQYF
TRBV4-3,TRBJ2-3,CASSQEGAGDTQYF
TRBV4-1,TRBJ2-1,CASSTRGQGNYNEQFF
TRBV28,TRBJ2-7,CASSTTSGTLYEQYF
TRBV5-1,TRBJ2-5,CASSLTGVQETQYF
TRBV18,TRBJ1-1,CASSPLGWTEAFF
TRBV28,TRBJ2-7,CASSLGRGIGNSEQYF
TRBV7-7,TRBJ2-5,CASSLVAGGRETQYF
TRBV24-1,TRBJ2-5,CATSDTEETQYF
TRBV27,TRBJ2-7,CASRIAGSSYEQYF
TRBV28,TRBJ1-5,CASSFPVGFQPQHF
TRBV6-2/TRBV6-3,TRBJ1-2,CASSYLGQGGGYTF
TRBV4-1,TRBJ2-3,CASSQDGTSGPDTQYF
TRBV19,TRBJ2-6,CASSNDRIRASGANVLTF
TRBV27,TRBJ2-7,CASRTSGTGGYEQYF
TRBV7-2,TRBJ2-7,CASSLVIETLGRYEQYF
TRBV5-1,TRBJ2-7,CASSFDSSYEQYF
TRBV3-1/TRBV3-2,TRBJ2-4,CASSQEPPDSPAKNIQYF
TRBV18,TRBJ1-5,CASSPLGQGGNQPQHF
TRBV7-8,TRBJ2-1,CASSGGTRIYNEQFF
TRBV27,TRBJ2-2,CASSFGTTNTGELFF
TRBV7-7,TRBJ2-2,CASSLGRGELFF
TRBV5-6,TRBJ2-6,CASSQESGANVLTF
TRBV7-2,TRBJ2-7,CASSSTGTSSYEQYF